This TCR beta chain was recorded in a study of OX40 agonist ivuxolimab in advanced cancers. Overall study: Cohort: around 86% men, mean age around 61, aged roughly 23 to 90.

As concerns this clone: Antigen unknown.

Overall study results and limits: CD4+ T cells averaged fewer expanded clones than CD8+ T cells.

Data came from immunoSEQ multiplex PCR; TCRdb stores just in-frame clones and leaves some out. The data show some 42,000 clones, around 84% seen once. Sequenced material: CD4+ or CD8+ T cells sorted from blood, taken in a trial of the OX40 agonist ivuxolimab. This sequence originates from an adult with an advanced solid tumor such as melanoma, head and neck, liver or kidney cancer.

CDR3 sequence: CASSFSTGGWDTEAFF. The CDR3 bases are TGTGCCAGCAGTTTTTCTACAGGGGGCTGGGACACTGAAGCTTTCTTT. The chain joins TRBV28 to TRBJ1-1; 9 bases are shared with TRBD1. In germline, CDR1 is MDHEN, CDR2 SYDVKM. V lost 3 bases and J lost 3; bases outside the gene matches: 8. CDR3 length equals 16 residues.